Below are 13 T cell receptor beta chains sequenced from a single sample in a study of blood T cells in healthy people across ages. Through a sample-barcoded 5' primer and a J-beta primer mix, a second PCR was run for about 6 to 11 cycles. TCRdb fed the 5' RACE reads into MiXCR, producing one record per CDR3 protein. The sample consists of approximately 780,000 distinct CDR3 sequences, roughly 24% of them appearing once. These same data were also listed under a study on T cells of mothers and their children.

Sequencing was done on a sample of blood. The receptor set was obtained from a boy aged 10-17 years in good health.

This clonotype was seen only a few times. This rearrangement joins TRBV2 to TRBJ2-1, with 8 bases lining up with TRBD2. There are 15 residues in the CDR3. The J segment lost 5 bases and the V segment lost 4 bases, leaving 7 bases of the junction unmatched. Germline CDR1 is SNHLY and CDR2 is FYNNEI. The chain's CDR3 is CASSARRGANNEQFF. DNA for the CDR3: TGTGCCAGCAGTGCACGGCGGGGGGCTAACAATGAGCAGTTCTTC.

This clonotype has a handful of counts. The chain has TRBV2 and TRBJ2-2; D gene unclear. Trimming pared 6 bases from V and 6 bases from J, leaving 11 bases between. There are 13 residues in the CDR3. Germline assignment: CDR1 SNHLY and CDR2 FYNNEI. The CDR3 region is CASRRGVSGELFF. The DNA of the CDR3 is TGTGCCAGCAGGCGCGGCGTATCCGGGGAGCTGTTTTTT.

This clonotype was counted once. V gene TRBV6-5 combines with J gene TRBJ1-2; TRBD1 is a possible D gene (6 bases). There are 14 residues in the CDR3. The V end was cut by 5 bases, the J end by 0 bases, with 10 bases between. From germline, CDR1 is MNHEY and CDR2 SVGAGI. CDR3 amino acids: CASSRGQSNYGYTF. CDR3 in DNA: TGTGCCAGCAGTCGCGGACAGTCTAACTATGGCTACACCTTC.

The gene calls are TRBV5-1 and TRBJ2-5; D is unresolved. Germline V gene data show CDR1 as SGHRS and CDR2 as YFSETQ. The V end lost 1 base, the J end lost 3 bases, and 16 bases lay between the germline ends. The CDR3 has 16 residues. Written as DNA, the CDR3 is TGCGCCAGCAGCTTGATTCTGGGCCCCCGGGAAGAGACCCAGTACTTC. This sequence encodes CASSLILGPREETQYF.

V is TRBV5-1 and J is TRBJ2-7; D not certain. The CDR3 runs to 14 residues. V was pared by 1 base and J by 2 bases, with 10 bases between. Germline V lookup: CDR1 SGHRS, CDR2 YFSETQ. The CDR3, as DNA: TGCGCCAGCAGCTTGAGGACGGAACCCTACGAGCAGTACTTC. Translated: CASSLRTEPYEQYF.

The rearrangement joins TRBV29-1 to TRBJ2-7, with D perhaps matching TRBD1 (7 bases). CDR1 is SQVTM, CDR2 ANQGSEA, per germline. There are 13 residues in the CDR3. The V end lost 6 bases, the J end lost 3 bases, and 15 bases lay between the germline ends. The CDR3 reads CSVGGTANYEQYF. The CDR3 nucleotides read TGCAGCGTGGGCGGGACAGCCAACTACGAGCAGTACTTC.

The DNA of the CDR3 is TGCGCCAGCAGACAGGACGTCACTGCAGCTAGGGAGACCCAGTACTTC. It yields the protein CASRQDVTAARETQYF. This chain joins TRBV4-3 and TRBJ2-5; TRBD1 might be the D (5 bases). Looked up from germline, CDR1 is LGHNA and CDR2 is YSLEER. This CDR3 is built from 16 residues. Trimming stripped 6 bases from V and 5 bases from J, with 22 bases between.

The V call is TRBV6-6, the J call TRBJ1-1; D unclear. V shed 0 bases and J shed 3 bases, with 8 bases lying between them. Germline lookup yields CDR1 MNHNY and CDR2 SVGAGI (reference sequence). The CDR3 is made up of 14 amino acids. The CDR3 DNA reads TGTGCCAGCAGTTACTCCGGCAGCTACACTGAAGCTTTCTTT. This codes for CASSYSGSYTEAFF.

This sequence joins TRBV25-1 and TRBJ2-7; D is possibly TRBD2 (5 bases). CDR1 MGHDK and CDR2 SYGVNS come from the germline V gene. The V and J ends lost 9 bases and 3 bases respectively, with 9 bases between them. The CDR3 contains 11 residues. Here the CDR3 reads CASAGVYEQYF. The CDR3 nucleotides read TGTGCCAGTGCGGGCGTCTACGAGCAGTACTTC.

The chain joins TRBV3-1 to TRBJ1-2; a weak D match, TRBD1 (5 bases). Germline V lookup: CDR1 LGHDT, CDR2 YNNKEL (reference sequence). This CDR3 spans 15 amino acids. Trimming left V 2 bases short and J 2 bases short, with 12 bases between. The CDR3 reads CASSQWTAGNYGYTF. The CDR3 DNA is TGTGCCAGCAGCCAATGGACTGCAGGGAACTATGGCTACACCTTC.

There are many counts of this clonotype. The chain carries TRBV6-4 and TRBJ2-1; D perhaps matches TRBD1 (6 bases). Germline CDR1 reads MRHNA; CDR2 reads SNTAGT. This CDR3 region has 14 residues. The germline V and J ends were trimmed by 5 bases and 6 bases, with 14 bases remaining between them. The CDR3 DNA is TGTGCCAGCAGTCCCGGGACACAAACCAATGAGCAGTTCTTC. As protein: CASSPGTQTNEQFF.

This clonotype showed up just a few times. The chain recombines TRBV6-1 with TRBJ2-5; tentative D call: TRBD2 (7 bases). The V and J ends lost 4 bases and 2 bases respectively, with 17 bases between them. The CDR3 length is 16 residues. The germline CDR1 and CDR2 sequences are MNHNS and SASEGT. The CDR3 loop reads CASSAIWGGAQETQYF. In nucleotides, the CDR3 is TGTGCCAGCAGTGCCATATGGGGGGGGGCTCAAGAGACCCAGTACTTC.

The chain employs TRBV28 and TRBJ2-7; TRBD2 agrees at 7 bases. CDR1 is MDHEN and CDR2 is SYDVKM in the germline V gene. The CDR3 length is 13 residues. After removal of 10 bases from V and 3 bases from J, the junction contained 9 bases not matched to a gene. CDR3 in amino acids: CATKGREFYEQYF. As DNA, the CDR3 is TGTGCCACCAAGGGGCGGGAGTTCTACGAGCAGTACTTC.